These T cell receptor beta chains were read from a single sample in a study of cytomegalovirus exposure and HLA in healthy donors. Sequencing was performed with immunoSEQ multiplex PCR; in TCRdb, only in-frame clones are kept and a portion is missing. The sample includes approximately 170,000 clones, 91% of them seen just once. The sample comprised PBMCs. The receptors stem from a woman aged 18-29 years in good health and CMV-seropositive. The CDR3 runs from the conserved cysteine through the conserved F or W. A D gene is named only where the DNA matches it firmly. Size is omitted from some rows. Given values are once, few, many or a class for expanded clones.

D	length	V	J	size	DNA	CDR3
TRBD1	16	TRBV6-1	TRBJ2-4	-	TGTGCCAGCAGTGACAGGGACAGTCTGGCCAAAAACATTCAGTACTTC	CASSDRDSLAKNIQYF
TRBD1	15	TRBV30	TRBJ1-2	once	TGTGCCTGGAACCCTTTGGACAGGGGGCTATATGGCTACACCTTC	CAWNPLDRGLYGYTF
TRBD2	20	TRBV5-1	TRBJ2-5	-	TGCGCCAGCAGCTTAACACCGGGACTAGCGGGGGGGCTAAACCAAGAGACCCAGTACTTC	CASSLTPGLAGGLNQETQYF
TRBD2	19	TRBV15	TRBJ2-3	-	TGTGCCACCAGCAGGATACTAGCGGGAGGGCCAAAGAGGACAGATACGCAGTATTTT	CATSRILAGGPKRTDTQYF
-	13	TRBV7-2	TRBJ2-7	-	TGTGCCAGCAGCTCAAAGACAGTAGCCGAGCAGTACTTC	CASSSKTVAEQYF
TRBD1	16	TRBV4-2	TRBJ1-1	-	TGTGCCAGCAGCCAAGAAACAGCCAGGGGGCACACTGAAGCTTTCTTT	CASSQETARGHTEAFF
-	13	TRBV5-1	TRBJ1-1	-	TGCGCCAGCAGCCCGAGAACTGGCACTGAAGCTTTCTTT	CASSPRTGTEAFF
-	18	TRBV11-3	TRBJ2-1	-	TGTGCCAGCAGCTTAGATTCGTCGGGGGTCGGCTCCTACAATGAGCAGTTCTTC	CASSLDSSGVGSYNEQFF
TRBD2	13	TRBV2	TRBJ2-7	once	TGTGCCAGCGGAGGCGGGGGGGCAAAGGAGCAGTACTTC	CASGGGGAKEQYF
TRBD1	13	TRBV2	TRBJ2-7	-	TGTGCCAGCTTAGGGGACAGAAACTACGAGCAGTACTTC	CASLGDRNYEQYF
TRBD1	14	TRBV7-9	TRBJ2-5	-	TGTGCCAGCAGCTGGACAGGGAGTGAGGAGACCCAGTACTTC	CASSWTGSEETQYF
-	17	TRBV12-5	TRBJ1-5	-	TGTGCTAGTGGTTTGGTCGGATTCCAGCGTGGCAATCAGCCCCAGCATTTT	CASGLVGFQRGNQPQHF
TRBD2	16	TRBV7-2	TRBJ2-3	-	TGTGCCAGCAGCTCGACTAGCGGGACCAACACAGATACGCAGTATTTT	CASSSTSGTNTDTQYF
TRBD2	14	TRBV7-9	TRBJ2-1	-	TGTGCCAGCAGCTCGGCTAGCGGGAGCGATGAGCAGTTCTTC	CASSSASGSDEQFF
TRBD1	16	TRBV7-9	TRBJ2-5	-	TGTGCCAGCAGCAGCGACCGCACAGGGGGACGAGAGACCCAGTACTTC	CASSSDRTGGRETQYF
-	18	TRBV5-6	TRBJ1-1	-	TGTGCCAGCAGCCCCCCCCCACAGGGCCAATTGTTCAACACTGAAGCTTTCTTT	CASSPPPQGQLFNTEAFF
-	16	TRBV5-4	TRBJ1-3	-	TGTGCCAGCAGCTCCTGGCGTGCCAGGGATAGAAACACCATATATTTT	CASSSWRARDRNTIYF
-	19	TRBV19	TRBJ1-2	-	TGTGCTGCCCCTCACCGGGAGGTGGGACATTATTCTCCCAACTATGGCTACACCTTC	CAAPHREVGHYSPNYGYTF
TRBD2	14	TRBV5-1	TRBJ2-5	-	TGCGCCAGCTCTGCGGGGGGCTTGGGGGAGACCCAGTACTTC	CASSAGGLGETQYF
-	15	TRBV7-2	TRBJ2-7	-	TGTGCCAGCAGCTTAGCGGGGGGGCCGAGCGACGAGCAGTACTTC	CASSLAGGPSDEQYF
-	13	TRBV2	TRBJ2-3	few	TGTGCCAGCACCCCATCGGGAACAGATACGCAGTATTTT	CASTPSGTDTQYF
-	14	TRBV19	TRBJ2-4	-	TGTGCCAGTAGTACATCGACAGGTTGGAACATTCAGTACTTC	CASSTSTGWNIQYF
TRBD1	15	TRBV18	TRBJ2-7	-	TGTGCCAGCTCCCCCACCGGGACAGGTTCCTACGAGCAGTACTTC	CASSPTGTGSYEQYF
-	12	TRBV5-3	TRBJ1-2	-	TGTGCCAGAAGCCTCTCGCGATATGGCTACACCTTC	CARSLSRYGYTF
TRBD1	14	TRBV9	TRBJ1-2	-	TGTGCCAGCAGCGGACGGACAGGGCCCTCTGGCTACACCTTC	CASSGRTGPSGYTF
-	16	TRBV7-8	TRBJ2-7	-	TGTGCCAGCAGCTTACTTACGGCTAGTCGAACCTACGAGCAGTACTTC	CASSLLTASRTYEQYF
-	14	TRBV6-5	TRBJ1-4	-	TGTGCCAGCAGCAGTGTGTCAACTAATGAAAAACTGTTTTTT	CASSSVSTNEKLFF
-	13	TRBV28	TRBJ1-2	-	TGTGCCAGCAGTTTCGGGGGAGTGGGTGGCTACACCTTC	CASSFGGVGGYTF
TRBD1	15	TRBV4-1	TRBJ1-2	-	TGCGCCAGCAGCCAGCTGGACAGGGGAATCTATGGCTACACCTTC	CASSQLDRGIYGYTF
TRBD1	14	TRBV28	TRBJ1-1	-	TGTGCCAGCAGTTTAGAGGGGGCGGACACTGAAGCTTTCTTT	CASSLEGADTEAFF
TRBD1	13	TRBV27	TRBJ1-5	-	TGTGCCAGCAGTGTACAGGGGGGTCAGCCCCAGCATTTT	CASSVQGGQPQHF
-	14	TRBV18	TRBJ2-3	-	TGTGCCAGCTCACCACTTGAACTGGGAGGAACGCAGTATTTT	CASSPLELGGTQYF
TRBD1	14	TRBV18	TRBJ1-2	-	TGTGCCAGCTTACCTGCGCAGGGGGGAGATGGCTACACCTTC	CASLPAQGGDGYTF
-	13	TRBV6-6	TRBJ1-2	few	TGTGCCAGCAGTTACTCGACAGTACATGGCTACACCTTC	CASSYSTVHGYTF
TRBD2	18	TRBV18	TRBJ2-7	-	TGTGCCAGCTCACCATTTGCTAGCGGGAGAGGAGCAGCGGGCGAGCAGTACTTC	CASSPFASGRGAAGEQYF
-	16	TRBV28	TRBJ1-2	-	TGTGCCAGCAGTTCCGCCGGACGGACAGCTAACTATGGCTACACCTTC	CASSSAGRTANYGYTF
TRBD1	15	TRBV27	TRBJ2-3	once	TGTGCCAGCAGTTTGATAGGGGGCTCCGGAGATACGCAGTATTTT	CASSLIGGSGDTQYF
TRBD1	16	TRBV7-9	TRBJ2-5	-	TGTGCCAGCAGCTCACCCATCGGACAGGGGCAAGAGACCCAGTACTTC	CASSSPIGQGQETQYF
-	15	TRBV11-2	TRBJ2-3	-	TGTGCCAGCAGCTTAGTGCTGGGCGGCACAGATACGCAGTATTTT	CASSLVLGGTDTQYF
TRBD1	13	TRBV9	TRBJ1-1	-	TGTGCCAGCAGCCTCACAGGGGTCACTGAAGCTTTCTTT	CASSLTGVTEAFF
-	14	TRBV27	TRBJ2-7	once	TGTGCCAGCAGTATCACGGGACAAGTCTACGAGCAGTACTTC	CASSITGQVYEQYF
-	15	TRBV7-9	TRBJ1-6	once	TGTGCCAGCAGCCGAATGGGGCAGGGTAATTCACCCCTCCACTTT	CASSRMGQGNSPLHF
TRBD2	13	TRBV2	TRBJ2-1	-	TGTGCCAGCAGTGGTACTAGCGCCCATGAGCAGTTCTTC	CASSGTSAHEQFF
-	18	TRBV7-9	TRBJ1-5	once	TGTGCCAGCAGCTTACCAGTCCCAACCTTCCATAGCAATCAGCCCCAGCATTTT	CASSLPVPTFHSNQPQHF
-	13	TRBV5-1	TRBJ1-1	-	TGCGCCAGCAGCTTAGGGGCGAACACTGAAGCTTTCTTT	CASSLGANTEAFF